Sequencing of this TCR beta chain was carried out in a study of control samples from healthy donors and cancer patients. This CDR3 contains 15 residues. Germline values: CDR1 SGHAT, CDR2 FQNNGV. This clone was found once. One end of the junction is discordant with germline, which a read error may explain. This table comes from immunoSEQ multiplex PCR, and its TCRdb copy is limited to in-frame clones, with some not included. The sample has around 170,000 clones, around 88% seen once. The sample was blood. V and J are TRBV11-2 and TRBJ2-4; D gene unclear. The TCR comes from a woman aged 25 to 39 in good health. The CDR3 loop is CASSLDFVAKNIQCF. Here the CDR3 DNA reads TGTGCCAGCAGCTTAGATTTCGTAGCCAAAAACATTCAGTGCTTC.